This section outlines one T cell receptor (beta chain) sequence together with its context. Its antigen remains unknown. The sample is drawn from a study of vaccination and CD4 T cells after COVID-19. Overall study: Overlapping peptides covering the spike proteins of SARS-CoV-2, HCoV-NL63, HCoV-OC43 and HCoV-229E were added to stimulate cells.

Scientists ran DNA taken from cultured CD4+ T cells through the Oncomine TCR Beta short-read assay for sequencing. From cultured CD4+ T cells, genomic DNA was extracted. From the PCR reads, TCRdb called clonotypes with MiXCR, one entry per CDR3 protein. Here the sample spans about 15,000 distinct CDR3 sequences, approximately 30% being singletons. The CDR3 has 15 residues. Deletions cut 5 bases from V and 0 bases from J, with 12 bases between. The germline V gene encodes CDR1 SSHAT and CDR2 FNYEAQ (reference sequence). Treatment reported: approximately 11-day PBMC culture with coronavirus spike peptide pools or control peptides (ViraFEST assay). ViraFEST used peptide pools to expand antigen-specific T cells before TCR sequencing.

The chain is built from TRBV7-7 and TRBJ2-3; D is tentatively TRBD1 or TRBD2 (5 bases each). This sample comprised CD4+ T cells from blood, cultured in vitro, obtained after SARS-CoV-2 vaccination. This clonotype was obtained from a human donor who had recovered from COVID-19. CDR3 bases: TGTGCCAGCAGCCCCGGGGACGGGAGCACAGATACGCAGTATTTT. It codes for CASSPGDGSTDTQYF.